One sample yielded the 26 T cell receptor beta chains listed below, sequenced in a study of cytomegalovirus exposure and HLA in healthy donors. The study ran its PCR with 60 Vbeta and 13 Jbeta primers. TCRdb's table, derived via immunoSEQ multiplex PCR, lists solely in-frame clones and lacks some. Among about 120,000 clones listed, around 77% were seen once. The source material was PBMCs. Source of these receptors: a man aged 18 to 30 in good health and CMV-seropositive.

The rearrangement links TRBV19 to TRBJ2-3; D not resolved. Germline lookup yields CDR1 LNHDA and CDR2 SQIVND (reference sequence). The V gene lost 3 bases and the J gene lost 0 bases, with 4 bases spanning the gap. This CDR3 comprises 13 residues. The CDR3 reads CASSMQSTDTQYF. The CDR3 DNA sequence: TGTGCCAGTAGTATGCAGAGCACAGATACGCAGTATTTT. Based on the CDR3 plus reference TRBV19 and TRBJ2-3, the full variable domain is DGGITQSPKYLFRKEGQNVTLSCEQNLNHDAMYWYRQDPGQGLRLIYYSQIVNDFQKGDIAEGYSVSREKKESFPLTVTSAQKNPTAFYLCASSMQSTDTQYFGPGTRLTVL.

The genes are TRBV27 and TRBJ2-1; no firm D call. Germline V CDR1 and CDR2: MNHEY, SMNVEV (reference sequence). The CDR3 runs to 13 residues. Between the trimmed V and J ends, which lost 3 bases and 0 bases, there was a span of 3 bases. CDR3 loop: CASSLSSYNEQFF. CDR3 sequence (DNA): TGTGCCAGCAGTTTGAGCTCCTACAATGAGCAGTTCTTC.

This rearrangement joins TRBV15 to TRBJ1-1; a weak D match, TRBD1 (5 bases). The ends were cut back, 0 bases at V and 3 bases at J, with 11 bases in the middle. CDR1 and CDR2 (germline): LNHNV, YYDKDF (reference sequence). The CDR3 has 15 amino acids. The CDR3 loop reads CATSREGQGDTEAFF. The CDR3 bases are TGTGCCACCAGCAGAGAAGGGCAGGGTGACACTGAAGCTTTCTTT.

V gene TRBV4-1 combines with J gene TRBJ1-6; 7 bases are a match to TRBD1. Looked up from germline, CDR1 is MGHRA and CDR2 is YSYEKL. Trimming removed 0 bases from V and 7 bases from J; junction bases left unmatched: 3. The CDR3 spans 15 residues. The CDR3 nucleotides are TGCGCCAGCAGCCAAGAGAGGGGGCCAAATTCACCCCTCCACTTT. This sequence encodes CASSQERGPNSPLHF.

This chain connects TRBV6-5 to TRBJ2-7, with D perhaps matching TRBD1 (5 bases). V was shortened by 6 bases and J by 7 bases, with 16 bases between the two germline ends. Germline V lookup: CDR1 MNHEY, CDR2 SVGAGI. This CDR3 is 13 amino acids long. This CDR3 is CASSQTGGKEQYF. As DNA, the CDR3 is TGTGCCAGCAGCCAAACAGGTGGGAAAGAGCAGTACTTC.

This chain uses TRBV19 with TRBJ2-7; 8 bases fit TRBD2. The CDR3 sequence is 15 residues long. The germline V gene has CDR1 LNHDA and CDR2 SQIVND (reference sequence). The V segment lost 3 bases and the J segment 4 bases; nucleotides outside the gene matches: 8. The DNA for the CDR3 is TGTGCCAGTAGTATCGTCAGCGGGAGTCGGTACGAGCAGTACTTC. Translated, it gives CASSIVSGSRYEQYF.

The chain combines TRBV18 with TRBJ2-7; TRBD1 aligns across 11 bases. The length of the CDR3 is 14 residues. Germline loops: CDR1 KGHSH, CDR2 LQKENI. V lost 2 bases to trimming and J lost 4 bases; unmatched junction nucleotides: 1. The CDR3 reads CASSPGTGGYEQYF. CDR3 in DNA: TGTGCCAGCTCACCAGGGACAGGGGGATACGAGCAGTACTTC.

The J gene is TRBJ1-2, the V gene TRBV18; 10 bases line up with TRBD1. This CDR3 spans 13 amino acids. Germline loops: CDR1 KGHSH, CDR2 LQKENI. J gave up 8 bases and V 3 bases, and 3 bases lay outside the gene matches. The CDR3 nucleotides are TGTGCCAGCTCACCGGGACAGGGGACCGGCTACACCTTC. Translated: CASSPGQGTGYTF.

The gene calls are TRBV7-3 and TRBJ2-1; 10 bases map to TRBD2. The J segment lost 0 bases and the V segment lost 6 bases, leaving 8 bases of the junction unmatched. The CDR3 runs to 17 residues. Looked up from germline, CDR1 is SGHTA and CDR2 is FQGTGA. This chain's CDR3 is CASSSGTSESSYNEQFF. In DNA form, the CDR3 reads TGTGCCAGCAGTTCCGGGACTAGCGAGAGCTCCTACAATGAGCAGTTCTTC.

This sequence joins TRBV18 and TRBJ1-2, with 7 bases that match TRBD1. V was clipped by 1 base and J by 2 bases; unmatched bases: 1. Germline lookup yields CDR1 KGHSH and CDR2 LQKENI. The CDR3 contains 14 residues. The CDR3: CASSPQGANYGYTF. The CDR3, as DNA: TGTGCCAGCTCACCACAGGGGGCGAACTATGGCTACACCTTC.

Remarks on this clone: A read error may produce the germline difference seen at one junction end. This chain links TRBV5-1 with TRBJ1-2, with a possible D match to TRBD1 (6 bases). Germline CDR1 and CDR2: SGHRS and YFSETQ. CDR3 size: 12 residues. The CDR3 reads CASRLGAYGYTF. The CDR3 region has the DNA TGCGCCAGCAGGTTGGGGGCCTATGGCTACACCTTC.

The rearrangement joins TRBV5-1 to TRBJ2-2; 12 positions agree with TRBD2. Trimming at V came to 6 bases and at J to 1 base, leaving 1 base not matched to a gene. CDR1 is SGHRS and CDR2 is YFSETQ in the germline V gene. There are 15 residues in the CDR3. As DNA, the CDR3 is TGCGCCAGCACGACTAGCGGGAGGAACACCGGGGAGCTGTTTTTT. Translation gives CASTTSGRNTGELFF.

This clone was picked up one time. This chain joins TRBV5-1 and TRBJ1-3; D gene uncertain. The germline V and J ends were trimmed by 4 bases and 0 bases, with 14 bases remaining between them. The germline V gene has CDR1 SGHRS and CDR2 YFSETQ. The CDR3 covers 16 residues. The CDR3 region is CASSKTPALSGNTIYF. The CDR3 nucleotides are TGCGCCAGCAGCAAGACTCCTGCCCTCTCTGGAAACACCATATATTTT. The variable domain in full, with the rest retrieved from reference TRBV5-1 and TRBJ1-3, is KAGVTQTPRYLIKTRGQQVTLSCSPISGHRSVSWYQQTPGQGLQFLFEYFSETQRNKGNFPGRFSGRQFSNSRSEMNVSTLELGDSALYLCASSKTPALSGNTIYFGEGSWLTVV.

This chain joins TRBV9 and TRBJ2-1; 7 bases fit TRBD2. The ends lost 4 bases at V and 2 bases at J; junction bases unmatched: 6. Germline V gene sequence: CDR1 SGDLS, CDR2 YYNGEE. The CDR3 covers 15 residues. The CDR3 region is CASSTSGTAYNEQFF. The CDR3 DNA sequence: TGTGCCAGCAGCACCAGCGGGACCGCCTACAATGAGCAGTTCTTC.

This clone was found once. The chain carries TRBV19 and TRBJ1-5; possibly TRBD1 for D (6 bases). Trimming stripped 4 bases from V and 2 bases from J, with 21 bases between. The germline V gene encodes CDR1 LNHDA and CDR2 SQIVND (reference sequence). CDR3 length: 18 amino acids. CDR3 region: CASSTQTGPRLGNQPQHF. CDR3 DNA sequence: TGTGCCAGTAGTACTCAGACAGGACCCCGTTTAGGCAATCAGCCCCAGCATTTT.

The V call is TRBV11-2, the J call TRBJ1-1; 8 bases agree with TRBD1. This CDR3 has 13 residues. Germline V gives CDR1 SGHAT, CDR2 FQNNGV. Trimming removed 3 bases from V and 7 bases from J; junction bases left unmatched: 4. Written as DNA, the CDR3 is TGTGCCAGCAGCTTTGGACAGGGCCTTGAAGCTTTCTTT. Translation: CASSFGQGLEAFF.

The chain has TRBV27 and TRBJ2-7; 7 nucleotides agree with TRBD2. The CDR3 totals 13 residues. V lost 8 bases, J lost 1 base, and 5 bases stayed unmatched. The germline CDR1 and CDR2 sequences are MNHEY and SMNVEV (reference sequence). CDR3 sequence: CASARAGSYEQYF. CDR3 DNA sequence: TGTGCCAGCGCCAGAGCGGGATCCTACGAGCAGTACTTC.

This chain connects TRBV5-6 to TRBJ2-2; tentatively, D is TRBD1 (5 bases). V lost 4 bases to trimming and J lost 2 bases, with 18 bases between them. The germline gives CDR1 SGHDT, CDR2 YYEEEE. The CDR3 contains 17 residues. Written as DNA, the CDR3 is TGTGCCAGCAGCCAACCAAGTTGGGGCGCAAACACCGGGGAGCTGTTTTTT. Translated, it gives CASSQPSWGANTGELFF.

V gene TRBV30 combines with J gene TRBJ2-3; 7 bases agree with TRBD1. The junction had 8 bases not matched to a gene; V was cut back by 0 bases and J by 5 bases. The CDR3 spans 15 residues. Germline lookup yields CDR1 GTSNPN and CDR2 SVGIG (reference sequence). The CDR3 coding sequence is TGTGCCTGGAGTGTAGCAGGGGGAAGGTTAGATACGCAGTATTTT. Residues: CAWSVAGGRLDTQYF.

The chain employs TRBV30 and TRBJ2-5; D not resolved. The CDR3 consists of 14 residues. Germline V gene lookup returns CDR1 GTSNPN and CDR2 SVGIG (reference sequence). Trimming removed 2 bases from V and 5 bases from J, with 15 bases in between. The DNA for the CDR3 is TGTGCCTGGAGTACATTAACCCACGGGGAGACCCAGTACTTC. It yields the protein CAWSTLTHGETQYF.

This clone was detected once. The chain couples TRBV9 to TRBJ1-5; D might be TRBD1 (5 bases). Germline CDR1 SGDLS, CDR2 YYNGEE. The CDR3 consists of 16 residues. V lost 0 bases and J 5 bases, leaving 15 bases between the germline ends. CDR3 sequence (DNA): TGTGCCAGCAGCGTAGTCTGGTCGACAGATCATCAGCCCCAGCATTTT. It specifies CASSVVWSTDHQPQHF.

The rearrangement joins TRBV6-5 to TRBJ1-1, with 7 bases fitting TRBD1. Germline CDR1 is MNHEY and CDR2 is SVGAGI. The CDR3 covers 12 residues. Trimming at V came to 6 bases and at J to 5 bases, leaving 3 bases not matched to a gene. The CDR3 is CASRRGLTEAFF. The DNA for the CDR3 is TGTGCCAGCAGGAGGGGGCTGACTGAAGCTTTCTTT.

V and J are TRBV6-1 and TRBJ1-5; TRBD1 agrees at 7 bases. The CDR3 spans 15 residues. The V segment lost 1 base and the J segment 3 bases; nucleotides outside the gene matches: 3. Germline V gives CDR1 MNHNS, CDR2 SASEGT. The CDR3 nucleotides read TGTGCCAGCAGTGAAGGACAGGGTATCAATCAGCCCCAGCATTTT. This encodes CASSEGQGINQPQHF.

The rearrangement links TRBV5-6 to TRBJ1-5; D is possibly TRBD1 (6 bases). Trimming pared 0 bases from V and 6 bases from J, leaving 13 bases between. This CDR3 has 15 residues. From germline, CDR1 is SGHDT and CDR2 YYEEEE. DNA of the CDR3: TGTGCCAGCAGCTTGGGTCTCAGGGGCACTCAGCCCCAGCATTTT. It translates to CASSLGLRGTQPQHF.

J is TRBJ2-7 and V is TRBV5-1; possibly TRBD1 for D (7 bases). Per germline, CDR1 SGHRS and CDR2 YFSETQ. CDR3 length: 14 residues. V lost 3 bases, J lost 6 bases, and 16 bases lay in between. For the CDR3, the DNA is TGCGCCAGCAGCTCTCGGGCAGGGGGAGGCGAGCAGTACTTC. Translated: CASSSRAGGGEQYF.

The rearrangement joins TRBV6-1 to TRBJ1-2; D gene unclear. The CDR3 has 12 residues. The V and J ends lost 7 bases and 3 bases respectively, with 9 bases between them. CDR1 is MNHNS, CDR2 SASEGT, per germline. The CDR3 DNA reads TGTGCCAGCACCAGACTAGACTATGGCTACACCTTC. The encoded protein is CASTRLDYGYTF.